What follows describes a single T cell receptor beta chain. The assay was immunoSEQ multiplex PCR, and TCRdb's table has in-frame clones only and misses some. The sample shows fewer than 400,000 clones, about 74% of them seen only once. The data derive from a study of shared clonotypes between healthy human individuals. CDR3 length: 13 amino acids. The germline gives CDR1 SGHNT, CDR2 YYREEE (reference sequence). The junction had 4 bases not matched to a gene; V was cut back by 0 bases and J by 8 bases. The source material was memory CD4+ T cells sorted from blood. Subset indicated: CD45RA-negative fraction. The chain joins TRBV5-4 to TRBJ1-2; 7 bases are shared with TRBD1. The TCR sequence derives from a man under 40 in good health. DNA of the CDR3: TGTGCCAGCAGCTTGGAGGGGGCGCGAGGCTACACCTTC. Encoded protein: CASSLEGARGYTF.